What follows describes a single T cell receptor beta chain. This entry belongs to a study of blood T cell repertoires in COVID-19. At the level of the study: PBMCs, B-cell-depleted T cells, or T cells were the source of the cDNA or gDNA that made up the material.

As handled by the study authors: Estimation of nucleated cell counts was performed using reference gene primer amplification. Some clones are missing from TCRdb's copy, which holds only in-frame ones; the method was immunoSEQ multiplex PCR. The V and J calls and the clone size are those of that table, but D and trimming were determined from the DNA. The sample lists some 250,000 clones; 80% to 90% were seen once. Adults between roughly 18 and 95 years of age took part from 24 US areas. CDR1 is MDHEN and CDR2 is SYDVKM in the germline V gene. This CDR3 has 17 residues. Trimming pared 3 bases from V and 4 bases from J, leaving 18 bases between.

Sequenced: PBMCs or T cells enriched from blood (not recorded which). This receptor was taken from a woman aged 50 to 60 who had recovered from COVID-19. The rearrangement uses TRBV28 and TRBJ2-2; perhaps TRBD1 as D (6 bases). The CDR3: CASSFKTSGTTTGELFF. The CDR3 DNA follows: TGTGCCAGCAGTTTTAAAACTTCCGGGACAACCACCGGGGAGCTGTTTTTT. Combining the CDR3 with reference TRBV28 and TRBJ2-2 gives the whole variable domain DVKVTQSSRYLVKRTGEKVFLECVQDMDHENMFWYRQDPGLGLRLIYFSYDVKMKEKGDIPEGYSVSREKKERFSLILESASTNQTSMYLCASSFKTSGTTTGELFFGEGSRLTVL.